This T cell receptor beta chain stems from a study of OX40 agonist ivuxolimab in advanced cancers. Study in general: At doses from 0.01 to 10 mg/kg, patients were given intravenous ivuxolimab every 2 weeks. Patients with prior anti-PD-1, anti-PD-L1 or anti-CTLA-4 therapy were eligible; approximately 40% had some.

Per the germline V gene, CDR1 is SEHNR and CDR2 is FQNEAQ (reference sequence). V lost 5 bases to trimming and J lost 6 bases, with 17 bases between them. The CDR3 spans 15 residues. Data came from immunoSEQ multiplex PCR; TCRdb stores just in-frame clones and leaves some out. The table lists tens of thousands of clones, roughly 93% of them singletons. About this clone: Its antigen is as yet unknown.

Study observations and caveats: CD8+ T cells were the subset that, on average, had more expanded clones than CD4+. CD4+ and CD8+ T cells in blood underwent clonal expansion by week 6 at 0.1 to 3.0 mg/kg.

The chain carries TRBV7-9 and TRBJ2-1; D is unresolved. The material was CD4+ or CD8+ T cells sorted from blood, obtained in a trial of the OX40 agonist ivuxolimab. This clonotype was obtained from an adult with an advanced solid tumor such as melanoma, head and neck, liver or kidney cancer. The CDR3 nucleotides are TGTGCCAGCAGCGATCCTTGGAATCCCTTCAATGAGCAGTTCTTC. Translated: CASSDPWNPFNEQFF.